The 22 T cell receptor beta chains in this list originate from one sample, sequenced in a study of cytomegalovirus exposure and HLA in healthy donors. Sequenced by immunoSEQ multiplex PCR; TCRdb stores in-frame clones only, minus some. The table lists more than 300,000 clones, approximately 90% of them singletons. Sequencing was carried out using PBMCs. Receptors were obtained from a young woman in good health and CMV-seronegative.

The chain couples TRBV6-6 to TRBJ1-2, with D perhaps matching TRBD1 (5 bases). Trimming shortened V by 2 bases and J by 3 bases, and 7 bases separated the two germline ends. CDR1 is MNHNY, CDR2 SVGAGI, per germline (reference sequence). The CDR3 loop spans 13 amino acids. CDR3 sequence reads: CASSYLGDYGYTF. CDR3 bases: TGTGCCAGCAGTTACCTAGGGGACTATGGCTACACCTTC.

J is TRBJ2-1 and V is TRBV28; 11 bases align to TRBD2. The CDR3 is 15 residues long. Germline CDR1 and CDR2: MDHEN and SYDVKM. The trim removed 4 bases at V and 13 bases at J, leaving 12 bases unmatched. CDR3 region: CASSSSGLADRSQFF. The DNA of the CDR3 is TGTGCCAGCAGTTCATCGGGACTAGCGGATCGCTCCCAGTTCTTC.

V usage is TRBV20-1 and J usage is TRBJ1-2; D might be TRBD1 (5 bases). V was shortened by 6 bases and J by 8 bases, with 13 bases between the two germline ends. The CDR3 is 11 residues long. The V gene's germline CDR1 is DFQATT and CDR2 SNEGSKA (reference sequence). In DNA, the CDR3 is TGCAGTGCCGGGGGATTGCGGGGCTACACCTTC. Translating it yields CSAGGLRGYTF.

The chain has TRBV19 and TRBJ2-1, with 7 bases matching TRBD2. The CDR3 contains 13 residues. CDR1 is LNHDA and CDR2 is SQIVND in the germline V gene (reference sequence). The ends lost 6 bases at V and 7 bases at J; junction bases unmatched: 6. As DNA, the CDR3 is TGTGCCAGTAGGGCGGCGGGAGTTAATGAGCAGTTCTTC. Translation: CASRAAGVNEQFF.

The DNA of the CDR3 is TGTGCCAGCAGTCTTATAAAGGGGACTGGCAGCGGCTACACCTTC. As protein: CASSLIKGTGSGYTF. This chain joins TRBV27 and TRBJ1-2; D possibly corresponds to TRBD1 (5 bases). V was shortened by 5 bases and J by 8 bases, with 21 bases between the two germline ends. The germline V gene encodes CDR1 MNHEY and CDR2 SMNVEV (reference sequence). There are 15 residues in the CDR3.

The rearrangement links TRBV5-1 to TRBJ2-2; possible D gene TRBD2, 6 bases. Germline V lookup: CDR1 SGHRS, CDR2 YFSETQ. Trimming left V 2 bases short and J 5 bases short, with 19 bases between. The CDR3 runs 17 residues. CDR3 sequence reads: CASSFRDSAVLTGELFF. The CDR3 region has the DNA TGCGCCAGCAGCTTCCGGGACTCAGCCGTTCTAACCGGGGAGCTGTTTTTT.

The V and J genes are TRBV4-2 and TRBJ1-4; weak D call: TRBD1 (6 bases). V lost 0 bases and J 4 bases, leaving 12 bases between the germline ends. Per the germline V gene, CDR1 is LGHNA and CDR2 is YNFKEQ. CDR3 length: 16 residues. The chain's CDR3 is CASSQESRGGNEKLFF. For the CDR3, the DNA is TGTGCCAGCAGCCAAGAATCGCGAGGGGGTAATGAAAAACTGTTTTTT.

This clone turned up a few times. The rearrangement uses TRBV2 and TRBJ1-5, with 8 bases lining up with TRBD1. This CDR3 spans 15 amino acids. V gave up 6 bases and J gave up 6 bases; unmatched junction bases: 10. Germline-derived CDR1 and CDR2 are SNHLY and FYNNEI. The CDR3 DNA reads as TGTGCCAGCAGAAGGTGGACAGGGCCAGGTCAGCCCCAGCATTTT. Translating it yields CASRRWTGPGQPQHF.

This chain uses TRBV30 with TRBJ2-3; tentatively, D is TRBD2 (6 bases). This CDR3 has 14 amino acids. CDR1 is GTSNPN, CDR2 SVGIG, per germline (reference sequence). V was pared by 0 bases and J by 6 bases, with 13 bases between. This CDR3 reads CAWSVYGSTDTQYF. The CDR3, as DNA: TGTGCCTGGAGTGTATACGGGAGTACCGATACGCAGTATTTT.

The V gene is TRBV7-9, the J gene TRBJ1-4; D perhaps matches TRBD1 (5 bases). Trimming left V 0 bases short and J 7 bases short, with 9 bases between. There are 14 residues in the CDR3. Germline V lookup: CDR1 SEHNR, CDR2 FQNEAQ (reference sequence). This chain's CDR3 is CASSLAREREKLFF. CDR3 nucleotides: TGTGCCAGCAGCTTAGCCAGGGAACGTGAAAAACTGTTTTTT.

This rearrangement joins TRBV27 to TRBJ2-7; D possibly corresponds to TRBD2 (5 bases). The V and J ends lost 4 bases and 6 bases respectively, with 7 bases between them. The CDR3 covers 11 residues. Germline V gene lookup returns CDR1 MNHEY and CDR2 SMNVEV (reference sequence). The CDR3 sequence is CASSSGIEQYF. CDR3 DNA sequence: TGTGCCAGCAGTTCGGGGATCGAGCAGTACTTC.

The chain combines TRBV6-5 with TRBJ2-3; D gene unclear. The CDR3 has 12 amino acids. V lost 4 bases, J lost 4 bases, and 6 bases lay in between. Per germline, CDR1 MNHEY and CDR2 SVGAGI. Here the CDR3 DNA reads TGTGCCAGCAGTTCTCCGGCAGATACGCAGTATTTT. Translated, it gives CASSSPADTQYF.

This clone has only one observation. The chain couples TRBV2 to TRBJ2-5, with no clear D. The CDR3 extends over 13 amino acids. Germline CDR1 reads SNHLY; CDR2 reads FYNNEI. Trimming pared 8 bases from V and 5 bases from J, leaving 15 bases between. The CDR3 region has the DNA TGTGCCAGCGCACCACTATCGTGGGAGACCCAGTACTTC. This translates into CASAPLSWETQYF.

Regarding this clone: Other DNA sequences from this sample encode an identical CDR3 as well. In nucleotides, the CDR3 is TGTGCCAGCAGTTTTGGCAGGGGTTACGAGCAGTACTTC. This gives the protein CASSFGRGYEQYF. The chain recombines TRBV27 with TRBJ2-7; tentatively, D is TRBD1 (6 bases). The V end lost 3 bases, the J end lost 4 bases, and 10 bases lay between the germline ends. CDR1 MNHEY and CDR2 SMNVEV come from the germline V gene (reference sequence). This CDR3 region has 13 residues.

V usage is TRBV6-6 and J usage is TRBJ1-6, with 12 bases matching TRBD1. With 5 bases clipped from V and 11 bases from J, the junction kept 7 bases outside the gene matches. There are 15 residues in the CDR3. The germline V gene has CDR1 MNHNY and CDR2 SVGAGI (reference sequence). CDR3 protein: CASSTGTGGAAPLHF. The DNA for the CDR3 is TGTGCCAGCAGTACCGGGACAGGGGGCGCGGCACCCCTCCACTTT.

The rearrangement joins TRBV15 to TRBJ1-1, with TRBD1 matching 8 bases. The CDR3 runs 17 residues. CDR1 and CDR2 (germline): LNHNV, YYDKDF (reference sequence). Germline trimming cut 7 bases from V and 3 bases from J; bases unmatched to any gene: 16. CDR3 residues: CATTPEWAGQADTEAFF. The DNA of the CDR3 is TGTGCCACCACCCCAGAGTGGGCGGGACAGGCTGACACTGAAGCTTTCTTT.

The gene calls are TRBV4-2 and TRBJ2-7; 7 bases map to TRBD1. This CDR3 contains 16 residues. The ends lost 5 bases at V and 1 base at J; junction bases unmatched: 11. CDR1 LGHNA and CDR2 YNFKEQ come from the germline V gene. CDR3: CASSNGTAAPSYEQYF. In DNA, the CDR3 is TGTGCCAGCAGCAATGGGACAGCCGCTCCGTCCTACGAGCAGTACTTC.

This chain joins TRBV19 and TRBJ2-1; TRBD1 is a possible D gene (6 bases). The CDR3 is 14 amino acids. The germline gives CDR1 LNHDA, CDR2 SQIVND (reference sequence). V dropped 7 bases and J dropped 5 bases, with 15 bases sitting between them. CDR3 sequence: CASKGQGNNNEQFF. DNA for the CDR3: TGTGCCAGTAAAGGGCAGGGGAATAACAATGAGCAGTTCTTC.

The chain carries TRBV5-5 and TRBJ1-4; tentatively, D is TRBD1 (5 bases). From germline, CDR1 is SGHKS and CDR2 YYEKEE (reference sequence). V was shortened by 0 bases and J by 0 bases, with 15 bases between the two germline ends. CDR3 length equals 18 residues. CDR3 bases: TGTGCCAGCAGCTTGGCTTGGGCAGGGTCAGCAACTAATGAAAAACTGTTTTTT. This encodes CASSLAWAGSATNEKLFF.

The gene calls are TRBV14 and TRBJ1-2; possibly TRBD1 for D (6 bases). V was shortened by 2 bases and J by 4 bases, with 11 bases between the two germline ends. Germline assignment: CDR1 SGHDN and CDR2 FVKESK. The CDR3 contains 14 residues. CDR3 protein: CASSQQQGVYGYTF. Here the CDR3 DNA reads TGTGCCAGCAGCCAACAACAGGGCGTCTATGGCTACACCTTC.

J is TRBJ1-1 and V is TRBV2; D unclear. V was pared by 4 bases and J by 7 bases, with 10 bases between. This CDR3 is built from 12 residues. Per germline, CDR1 SNHLY and CDR2 FYNNEI. CDR3 sequence: CASSGLGYEAFF. CDR3 DNA: TGTGCCAGCAGTGGGCTCGGGTATGAAGCTTTCTTT. Full variable domain (outside the CDR3, taken from reference TRBV2 and TRBJ1-1): EPEVTQTPSHQVTQMGQEVILRCVPISNHLYFYWYRQILGQKVEFLVSFYNNEISEKSEIFDDQFSVERPDGSNFTLKIRSTKLEDSAMYFCASSGLGYEAFFGQGTRLTVV.

This chain connects TRBV27 to TRBJ2-7, with D maybe TRBD2 (5 bases). V gave up 4 bases and J gave up 0 bases, with 13 bases separating them. Germline V gives CDR1 MNHEY, CDR2 SMNVEV (reference sequence). This CDR3 contains 15 residues. CDR3 sequence reads: CASSSHLGSSYEQYF. In DNA, the CDR3 is TGTGCCAGCAGTTCCCACCTAGGGAGCTCCTACGAGCAGTACTTC.